The present TCR beta chain was sequenced within a study of spatial heterogeneity in lung cancer. Study-wide findings and caveats: Counts that tracked tumor mutation counts were those of expanded intratumoral alpha and beta TCRs.

This clonotype is judged medium-sized. Its antigen remains unidentified. Documented time point: sample taken at primary tumor resection. On each TCR cDNA molecule, a unique molecular identifier was present. TCRdb re-derived calls from the 5' RACE reads in MiXCR, one entry per CDR3 protein. The data hold thousands of distinct CDR3 sequences, with less than 3.5% observed a single time. The clonotype originates from a male donor with early-stage non-small cell lung cancer. The specimen comprised lung tumor tissue, sampled at surgery.

The CDR3 loop reads CASSYDSPSLYNSPLHF. The CDR3 DNA reads as TGTGCCAGCAGTTACGATTCGCCGAGTCTCTATAATTCACCCCTCCACTTT. The chain couples TRBV6-2 or TRBV6-3 to TRBJ1-6; D uncertain. Germline V lookup: CDR1 MNHEY, CDR2 SVGEGT. The CDR3 is made up of 17 amino acids. V dropped 2 bases and J dropped 3 bases, with 14 bases sitting between them.